The TCR beta chain described here comes from a study of T-cell memory formation after mild COVID-19. Study in general: Largely donor-specific sequence clusters came from two donors.

This clonotype showed up just a few times. Its antigen is not identified. Barcoded TCR alpha and TCR beta cDNA libraries with UMIs came from 5'RACE using constant-segment primers. In TCRdb, the 5' RACE reads were re-called with MiXCR into one record per CDR3 protein. The table shows roughly 250,000 distinct CDR3 sequences, with 15% to 20% occurring only once. Findings and caveats of the study: Among contracting clones, CD4+ were mainly CM/EM and CD8+ enriched in EMRA. Prior to infection, memory already included some responding clones, suggesting cross-reactive memory joined.

After removal of 5 bases from V and 7 bases from J, the junction contained 8 bases not matched to a gene. CDR3 length: 15 residues. The receptor's source is a man younger than 35 who had mild COVID-19 (a few samples of this study predate the infection). Cell type and time point are not known. Specimen: PBMCs or a T cell subset sorted from them (not recorded which). The V gene is TRBV12-3 or TRBV12-4, the J gene TRBJ1-6; 7 bases align to TRBD1. Here the CDR3 DNA reads TGTGCCAGCAGTCGCGAGGGGGCAGTCAATTCACCCCTCCACTTT. Translation gives CASSREGAVNSPLHF.